This T cell receptor (beta chain) was captured by sequencing in a study of blood T cells in healthy people across ages. Together with a sample-barcoded 5' primer, a J-beta primer mix was included in a second PCR lasting about 6 to 12 cycles. Tagging of each cDNA molecule was performed by a template-switch adaptor with 12 random nucleotides. TCRdb reprocessed the 5' RACE reads with MiXCR, giving one entry per CDR3 protein. This sample has 450,000 to 700,000 distinct CDR3 sequences, with 25% to 30% found just once. General observations from the study: Diversity was estimated from one million T cells, and these estimates were considered underestimates. Per million T cells, the diversity of TCR beta decreased roughly linearly as age advanced.

The germline gives CDR1 KGHDR, CDR2 SFDVKD. This CDR3 contains 13 residues. The V end was cut by 4 bases, the J end by 6 bases, with 9 bases between. This clonotype was observed a handful of times. No antigen is known for it. Each sample had at least 6 million PBMCs isolated. Sequencing input: blood. The receptor was derived from a woman in her sixties or seventies in good health. The rearrangement uses TRBV24-1 and TRBJ2-1; D tentatively fits TRBD1 or TRBD2 (5 bases each). CDR3 sequence: CATSDRDPNEQFF. The DNA of the CDR3 is TGTGCCACCAGTGACAGGGACCCCAATGAGCAGTTCTTC.